These 16 T cell receptor beta chains were all obtained from the same sample, sequenced in a study of blood T cell repertoires in COVID-19. This table comes from immunoSEQ multiplex PCR, and its TCRdb copy is limited to in-frame clones, with some not included. The sample lists approximately 65,000 clones, about 94% occurring once. What was sequenced was peripheral blood. These receptors were obtained from a man aged 70-80 years with active COVID-19.

The CDR3 nucleotides are TGTGCCAGCAGCTTAGCTTTTAGCGGGGGCACCGGGGAGCTGTTTTTT. This codes for CASSLAFSGGTGELFF. The chain is built from TRBV11-2 and TRBJ2-2; 9 bases match TRBD2. This CDR3 region has 16 residues. V shed 1 base and J 4 bases; nucleotides not matched to a gene: 4. Germline assignment: CDR1 SGHAT and CDR2 FQNNGV.

The chain combines TRBV19 with TRBJ1-3; TRBD1 matches at 8 bases. J lost 0 bases, V lost 6 bases, and 4 bases had no gene match. The CDR3 sequence is 15 residues long. The germline CDR1 and CDR2 sequences are LNHDA and SQIVND (reference sequence). The CDR3 spells CASRDRVSSGNTIYF. The DNA of the CDR3 is TGTGCCAGTAGGGACAGGGTTAGCTCTGGAAACACCATATATTTT.

This sequence joins TRBV19 and TRBJ2-1; no clear D gene. CDR3 length: 12 amino acids. V dropped 4 bases and J dropped 4 bases, with 5 bases sitting between them. Germline CDR1 reads LNHDA; CDR2 reads SQIVND (reference sequence). The CDR3 region has the DNA TGTGCCAGTAGTAACAGATACAATGAGCAGTTCTTC. Its translation is CASSNRYNEQFF.

This chain joins TRBV6-5 and TRBJ2-5, with 8 positions matching TRBD2. The CDR3 contains 14 residues. CDR1 and CDR2 (germline): MNHEY, SVGAGI. With V trimmed by 6 bases and J by 4 bases, 7 bases remained unmatched. The DNA for the CDR3 is TGTGCCAGCAGACTCCGGGGGGGGTTAGAGACCCAGTACTTC. This translates into CASRLRGGLETQYF.

The chain joins TRBV6-6 to TRBJ1-2; possible D gene TRBD1, 6 bases. The germline V gene has CDR1 MNHNY and CDR2 SVGAGI (reference sequence). V dropped 2 bases and J dropped 8 bases, with 12 bases sitting between them. The CDR3 is made up of 13 amino acids. Here the CDR3 DNA reads TGTGCCAGCAGTTACGGAAGGGGGAACGGCTACACCTTC. It codes for CASSYGRGNGYTF.

The genes are TRBV18 and TRBJ1-2, with TRBD1 identical over 8 bases. This CDR3 is 15 amino acids long. Unmatched junction bases numbered 7, after V lost 2 bases and J lost 5 bases. CDR1 is KGHSH and CDR2 is LQKENI in the germline V gene. In nucleotides, the CDR3 is TGTGCCAGCTCACCAAACGGACAGGGCGGATATGGCTACACCTTC. It yields the protein CASSPNGQGGYGYTF.

This sequence joins TRBV11-3 and TRBJ1-1; D is unresolved. The CDR3 length is 13 residues. Trimming removed 0 bases at V and 3 bases at J, with 5 bases between. Germline loops: CDR1 SGHNT, CDR2 YENEEA. In DNA form, the CDR3 reads TGTGCCAGCAGCTTAGAGGCGGACACTGAAGCTTTCTTT. This codes for CASSLEADTEAFF.

The chain couples TRBV6-6 to TRBJ1-4; D remains ambiguous. Trimming took 0 bases from V and 2 from J, leaving 7 bases between them. The length of the CDR3 is 15 residues. Germline V lookup: CDR1 MNHNY, CDR2 SVGAGI (reference sequence). The CDR3: CASSYSTATNEKLFF. The CDR3 DNA follows: TGTGCCAGCAGTTACTCAACAGCTACTAATGAAAAACTGTTTTTT.

This clone was seen only once. This chain joins TRBV19 and TRBJ2-1; D might be TRBD2 (5 bases). Germline V lookup: CDR1 LNHDA, CDR2 SQIVND (reference sequence). Trimming removed 1 base at V and 8 bases at J, with 18 bases between. This CDR3 contains 16 residues. The CDR3: CASSIVRVIGNDEQFF. The CDR3, as DNA: TGTGCCAGTAGTATAGTGCGGGTAATTGGTAACGATGAGCAGTTCTTC.

This chain links TRBV7-2 with TRBJ1-4; 7 bases are a match to TRBD1. Trimming removed 1 base from V and 0 bases from J; junction bases left unmatched: 11. The germline CDR1 and CDR2 sequences are SGHTA and FQGNSA. This CDR3 region has 19 residues. The CDR3 is CASSLGGGTALATNEKLFF. CDR3 coding DNA: TGTGCCAGCAGCTTAGGCGGGGGGACAGCGCTTGCAACTAATGAAAAACTGTTTTTT.

Of note for this clone: Compared with germline, one end of the junction differs, possibly owing to a read error. The rearrangement joins TRBV7-2 to TRBJ1-1; D not certain. CDR1 and CDR2 (germline): SGHTA, FQGNSA. This CDR3 contains 12 residues. The CDR3 DNA is TGTGCCAGCAGCTTAGCGGGCCAGTACCAGGTTTTT. Its translation is CASSLAGQYQVF.

The chain couples TRBV5-6 to TRBJ2-2; 7 nucleotides match TRBD2. From germline, CDR1 is SGHDT and CDR2 YYEEEE. V lost 0 bases and J lost 0; bases outside the gene matches: 2. CDR3 length: 16 amino acids. In DNA, the CDR3 is TGTGCCAGCAGCTTGGCGGGGGGTGCGAACACCGGGGAGCTGTTTTTT. Amino acids: CASSLAGGANTGELFF.

The chain is built from TRBV5-1 and TRBJ2-3; perhaps TRBD1 as D (6 bases). Germline-derived CDR1 and CDR2 are SGHRS and YFSETQ. The CDR3 contains 14 residues. The CDR3, as DNA: TGCGCAAGTGGGGGCAGAGCTAGCACAGATACGCAGTATTTT. This sequence encodes CASGGRASTDTQYF. The full variable domain, completed using reference TRBV5-1 and TRBJ2-3, is KAGVTQTPRYLIKTRGQQVTLSCSPISGHRSVSWYQQTPGQGLQFLFEYFSETQRNKGNFPGRFSGRQFSNSRSEMNVSTLELGDSALYLCASGGRASTDTQYFGPGTRLTVL.

V and J are TRBV28 and TRBJ1-6; D may be TRBD1 (6 bases). V was trimmed by 6 bases and J by 7 bases, leaving 16 bases between them. Germline V CDR1 and CDR2: MDHEN, SYDVKM. The CDR3 is 15 residues long. The CDR3 spells CASRPDRTQNSPLHF. In DNA, the CDR3 is TGTGCCAGCAGACCCGACAGGACTCAAAATTCACCCCTCCACTTT. Using reference TRBV28 and TRBJ1-6 for the parts outside the CDR3, the full variable domain is DVKVTQSSRYLVKRTGEKVFLECVQDMDHENMFWYRQDPGLGLRLIYFSYDVKMKEKGDIPEGYSVSREKKERFSLILESASTNQTSMYLCASRPDRTQNSPLHFGNGTRLTVT.

The chain combines TRBV5-1 with TRBJ2-3, with TRBD1 matching over 7 bases. Germline V gene sequence: CDR1 SGHRS, CDR2 YFSETQ. The CDR3 extends over 16 amino acids. The ends lost 0 bases at V and 0 bases at J; junction bases unmatched: 4. The CDR3 reads CASSLGGTDSTDTQYF. CDR3 in DNA: TGCGCCAGCAGCTTGGGAGGGACAGATAGCACAGATACGCAGTATTTT. Together with reference TRBV5-1 and TRBJ2-3, the CDR3 gives the full variable domain: KAGVTQTPRYLIKTRGQQVTLSCSPISGHRSVSWYQQTPGQGLQFLFEYFSETQRNKGNFPGRFSGRQFSNSRSEMNVSTLELGDSALYLCASSLGGTDSTDTQYFGPGTRLTVL.

The J gene is TRBJ1-3, the V gene TRBV7-2; D perhaps matches TRBD1 (5 bases). Germline CDR1 SGHTA, CDR2 FQGNSA. The ends were cut back, 4 bases at V and 4 bases at J, with 5 bases in the middle. The CDR3 contains 12 residues. For the CDR3, the DNA is TGTGCCAGCAGCTCAGGGGGAAACACCATATATTTT. This encodes CASSSGGNTIYF.